This T cell receptor (beta chain) was retrieved from a study of blood T cell repertoires in COVID-19. Method: immunoSEQ multiplex PCR; TCRdb's copy keeps in-frame clones and lacks some. The data show about 58,000 clones, with 75% to 90% seen just once and approximately 14% held by the top ten. The sequencing input was peripheral blood. The source of this sequence is a woman aged 55-75 years with active COVID-19.

The DNA of the CDR3 is TGTGCCATCAGCCCTCCCGCCGGGGAGCAGTACTTC. Protein sequence: CAISPPAGEQYF. V and J are TRBV10-3 and TRBJ2-7; D not certain. The CDR3 is 12 amino acids. Trimming shortened V by 6 bases and J by 7 bases, and 13 bases separated the two germline ends. CDR1 ENHRY and CDR2 SYGVKD come from the germline V gene.